This entry concerns a single T cell receptor (beta chain). Its antigen remains unidentified. CDR3 length: 14 residues. CDR1 and CDR2 from the germline V gene are SGHTA and FQGNSA. Trimming removed 1 base from V and 12 bases from J, with 16 bases in between. This sample was taken from a study of OX40 agonist ivuxolimab in advanced cancers. Study-wide background: With a range of 23 to 79, age averaged approximately 64 years, and more than 75% were male. Study conclusions and caveats: Among T cells, CD8+ cells averaged more expanded clones than CD4+ cells. Antigen specificity of clonally expanded peripheral T cells was not established. Near-lowest levels of clonal expansion characterized partial responders at 0.1-3.0 mg/kg.

TCRdb's copy holds only in-frame clones and misses some; the assay was immunoSEQ multiplex PCR. The sample consists of around 67,000 clones, 87% of them appearing once. V and J are TRBV7-2 and TRBJ2-1, with no clear D. This TCR came from an adult with an advanced solid tumor such as melanoma, head and neck, liver or kidney cancer. This specimen consisted of CD4+ or CD8+ T cells sorted from blood, obtained in a trial of the OX40 agonist ivuxolimab. The CDR3: CASSLGGSSPGQFF. The CDR3 DNA is TGTGCCAGCAGCTTAGGAGGCAGCTCGCCGGGGCAGTTCTTC.